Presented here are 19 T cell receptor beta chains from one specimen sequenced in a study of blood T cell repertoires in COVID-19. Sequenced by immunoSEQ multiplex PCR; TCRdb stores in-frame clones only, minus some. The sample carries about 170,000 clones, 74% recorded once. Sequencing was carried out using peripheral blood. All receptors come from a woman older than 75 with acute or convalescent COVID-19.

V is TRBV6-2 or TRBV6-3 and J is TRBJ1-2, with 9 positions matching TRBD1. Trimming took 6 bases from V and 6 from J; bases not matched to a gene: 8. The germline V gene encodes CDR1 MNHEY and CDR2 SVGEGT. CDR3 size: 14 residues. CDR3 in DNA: TGTGCCAGCAGCCCCGGGACAGGGATGAATGGCTACACCTTC. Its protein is CASSPGTGMNGYTF.

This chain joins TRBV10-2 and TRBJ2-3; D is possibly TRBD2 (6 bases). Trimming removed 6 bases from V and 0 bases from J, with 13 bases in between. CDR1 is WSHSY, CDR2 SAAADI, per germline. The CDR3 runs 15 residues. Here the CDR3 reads CASRVASESTDTQYF. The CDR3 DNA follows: TGCGCCAGCAGGGTTGCTAGCGAGAGCACAGATACGCAGTATTTT.

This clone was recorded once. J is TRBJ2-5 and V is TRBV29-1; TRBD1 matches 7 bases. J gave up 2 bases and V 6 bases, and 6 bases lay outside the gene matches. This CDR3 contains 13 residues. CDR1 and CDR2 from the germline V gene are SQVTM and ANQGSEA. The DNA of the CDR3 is TGCAGCGTCGAGGCCAGGGGGCAAGAGACCCAGTACTTC. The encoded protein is CSVEARGQETQYF.

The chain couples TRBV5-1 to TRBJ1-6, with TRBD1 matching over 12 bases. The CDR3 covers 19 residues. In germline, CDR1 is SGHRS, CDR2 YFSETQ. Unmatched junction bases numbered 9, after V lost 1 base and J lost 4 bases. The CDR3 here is CASSLTPGQGAAYNSPLHF. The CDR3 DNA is TGCGCCAGCAGCTTGACCCCGGGACAGGGGGCAGCGTATAATTCACCCCTCCACTTT. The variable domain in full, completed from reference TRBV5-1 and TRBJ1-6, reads KAGVTQTPRYLIKTRGQQVTLSCSPISGHRSVSWYQQTPGQGLQFLFEYFSETQRNKGNFPGRFSGRQFSNSRSEMNVSTLELGDSALYLCASSLTPGQGAAYNSPLHFGNGTRLTVT.

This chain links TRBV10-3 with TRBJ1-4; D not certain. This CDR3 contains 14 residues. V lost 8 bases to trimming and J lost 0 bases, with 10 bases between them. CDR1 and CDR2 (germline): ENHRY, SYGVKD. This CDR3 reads CAIRRGPTNEKLFF. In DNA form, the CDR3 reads TGTGCCATCCGTCGAGGGCCAACTAATGAAAAACTGTTTTTT.

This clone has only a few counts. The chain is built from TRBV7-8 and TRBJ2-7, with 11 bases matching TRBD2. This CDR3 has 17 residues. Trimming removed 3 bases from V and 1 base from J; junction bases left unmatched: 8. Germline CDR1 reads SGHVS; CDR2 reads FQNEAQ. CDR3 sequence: CASSFSPRLAGSYEQYF. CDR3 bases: TGTGCCAGCAGCTTTTCCCCAAGACTAGCGGGATCCTACGAGCAGTACTTC. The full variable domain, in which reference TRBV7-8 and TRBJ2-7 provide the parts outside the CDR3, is GAGVSQSPRYKVAKRGQDVALRCDPISGHVSLFWYQQALGQGPEFLTYFQNEAQLDKSGLPSDRFFAERPEGSVSTLKIQRTQQEDSAVYLCASSFSPRLAGSYEQYFGPGTRLTVT.

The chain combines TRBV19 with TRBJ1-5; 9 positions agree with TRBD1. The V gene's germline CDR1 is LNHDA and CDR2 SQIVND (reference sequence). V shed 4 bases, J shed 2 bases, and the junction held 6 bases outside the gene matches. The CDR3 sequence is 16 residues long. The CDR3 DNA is TGTGCCAGTAGTAGAGGGACAGGGCTGGGCAATCAGCCCCAGCATTTT. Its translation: CASSRGTGLGNQPQHF.

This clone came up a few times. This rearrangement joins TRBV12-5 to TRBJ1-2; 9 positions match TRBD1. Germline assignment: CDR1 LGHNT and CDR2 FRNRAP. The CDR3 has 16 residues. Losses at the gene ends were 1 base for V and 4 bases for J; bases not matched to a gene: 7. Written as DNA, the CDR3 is TGTGCTAGTGGTTTGGCTTCGGACAGGGGAATCTATGGCTACACCTTC. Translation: CASGLASDRGIYGYTF.

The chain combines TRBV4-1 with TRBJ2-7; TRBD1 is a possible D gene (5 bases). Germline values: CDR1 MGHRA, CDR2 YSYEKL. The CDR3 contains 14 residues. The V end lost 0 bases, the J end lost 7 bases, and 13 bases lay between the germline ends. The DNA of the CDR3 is TGCGCCAGCAGCCAAGATCCCAGGGCAGGAGAGCAGTACTTC. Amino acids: CASSQDPRAGEQYF.

For the CDR3, the DNA is TGCGCCAGCGCATTCCAGTTTCTAGCGGGACTTAGCTCCTACGAGCAGTACTTC. Translation gives CASAFQFLAGLSSYEQYF. V and J are TRBV10-2 and TRBJ2-7; 9 nucleotides line up with TRBD2. Germline CDR1 WSHSY, CDR2 SAAADI. The CDR3 sequence is 18 residues long. V lost 8 bases, J lost 0 bases, and 17 bases stayed unmatched.

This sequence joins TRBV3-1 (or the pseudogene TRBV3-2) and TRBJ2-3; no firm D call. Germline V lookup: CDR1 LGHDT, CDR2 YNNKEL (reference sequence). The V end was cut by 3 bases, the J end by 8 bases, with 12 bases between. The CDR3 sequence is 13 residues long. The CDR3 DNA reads TGTGCCAGCAGCCAGCGTGAGATGCCTACGCAGTATTTT. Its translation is CASSQREMPTQYF.

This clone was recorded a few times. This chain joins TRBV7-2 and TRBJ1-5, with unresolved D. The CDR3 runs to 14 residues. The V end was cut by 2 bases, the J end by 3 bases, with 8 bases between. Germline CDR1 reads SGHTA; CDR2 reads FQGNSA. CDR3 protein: CASSLQAYNQPQHF. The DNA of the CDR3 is TGTGCCAGCAGCTTACAGGCTTACAATCAGCCCCAGCATTTT. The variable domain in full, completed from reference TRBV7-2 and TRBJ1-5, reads GAGVSQSPSNKVTEKGKDVELRCDPISGHTALYWYRQSLGQGLEFLIYFQGNSAPDKSGLPSDRFSAERTGGSVSTLTIQRTQQEDSAVYLCASSLQAYNQPQHFGDGTRLSIL.

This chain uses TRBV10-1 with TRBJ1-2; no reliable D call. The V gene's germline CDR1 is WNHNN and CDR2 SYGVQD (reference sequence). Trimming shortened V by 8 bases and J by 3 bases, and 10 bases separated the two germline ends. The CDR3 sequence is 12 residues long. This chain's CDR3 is CASGEGDYGYTF. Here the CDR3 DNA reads TGCGCCAGCGGAGAGGGTGACTATGGCTACACCTTC.

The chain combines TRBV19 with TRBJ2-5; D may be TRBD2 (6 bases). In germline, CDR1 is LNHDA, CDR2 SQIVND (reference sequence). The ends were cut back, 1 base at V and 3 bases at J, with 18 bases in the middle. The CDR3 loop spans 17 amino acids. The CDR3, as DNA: TGTGCCAGTAGTATAGCGGGAGCCGAGGCGACTAAAGAGACCCAGTACTTC. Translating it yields CASSIAGAEATKETQYF.

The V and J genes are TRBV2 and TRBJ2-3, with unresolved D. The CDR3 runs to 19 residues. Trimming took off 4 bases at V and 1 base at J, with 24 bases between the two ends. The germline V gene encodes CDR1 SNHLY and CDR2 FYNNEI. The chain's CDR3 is CASSARWLDLYPRTDTQYF. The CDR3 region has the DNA TGTGCCAGCAGTGCAAGGTGGCTAGACTTATACCCCCGCACAGATACGCAGTATTTT. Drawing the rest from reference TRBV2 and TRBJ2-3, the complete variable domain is EPEVTQTPSHQVTQMGQEVILRCVPISNHLYFYWYRQILGQKVEFLVSFYNNEISEKSEIFDDQFSVERPDGSNFTLKIRSTKLEDSAMYFCASSARWLDLYPRTDTQYFGPGTRLTVL.

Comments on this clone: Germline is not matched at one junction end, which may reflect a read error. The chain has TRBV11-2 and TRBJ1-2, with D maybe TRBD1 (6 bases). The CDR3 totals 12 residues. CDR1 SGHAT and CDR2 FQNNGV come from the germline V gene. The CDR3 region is CASSLTGYGHTF. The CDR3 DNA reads TGTGCCAGCAGCTTGACAGGCTATGGCCACACCTTC.

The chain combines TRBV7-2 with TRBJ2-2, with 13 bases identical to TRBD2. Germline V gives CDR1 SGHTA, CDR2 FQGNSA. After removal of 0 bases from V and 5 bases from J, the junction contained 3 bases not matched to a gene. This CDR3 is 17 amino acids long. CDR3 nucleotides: TGTGCCAGCAGCTTAGCGGGGACTAGCGGGACTACCGGGGAGCTGTTTTTT. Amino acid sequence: CASSLAGTSGTTGELFF.

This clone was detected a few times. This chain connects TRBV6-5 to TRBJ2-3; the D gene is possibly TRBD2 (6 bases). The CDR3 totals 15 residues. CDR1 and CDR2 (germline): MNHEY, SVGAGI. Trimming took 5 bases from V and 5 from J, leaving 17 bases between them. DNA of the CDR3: TGTGCCAGCAGTCTGAGGGGAGGACGAATAGATACGCAGTATTTT. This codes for CASSLRGGRIDTQYF.

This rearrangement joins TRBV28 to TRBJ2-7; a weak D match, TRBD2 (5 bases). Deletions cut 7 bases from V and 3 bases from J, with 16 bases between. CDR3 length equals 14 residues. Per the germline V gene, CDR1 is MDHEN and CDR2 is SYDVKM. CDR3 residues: CASIPGGPIYEQYF. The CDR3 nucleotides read TGTGCCAGCATTCCCGGAGGACCTATCTACGAGCAGTACTTC.